The source of this T cell receptor beta chain is a study of CD8 T cells in Susac syndrome. Study conclusions and caveats: By the study's own acknowledgment, its TCR sequencing and HLA analysis included relatively few individuals.

Random hexamers were used to reverse transcribe an amount of roughly 0.45 to 1 ug RNA. Amplification of TCR beta CDR3 used immunoSEQ multiplex PCR across 54 Vbeta and 13 Jbeta. TCRdb re-derived calls from the immunoSEQ multiplex PCR reads in MiXCR, one entry per CDR3 protein. Of some 170,000 distinct CDR3 sequences in the sample, about 94% are singletons; the top ten hold 0.1%. The authors carried out high-throughput sequencing of TCR beta. They applied it to CD8+ and CD4+ T cells obtained from blood. Controls were drawn from healthy donors and were matched for age and sex. For this clonotype: Its antigen is still unknown.

The CDR3 spans 14 residues. Per germline, CDR1 SGHDN and CDR2 FVKESK. V was clipped by 1 base and J by 6 bases, with 13 bases between them. Input material: CD4+ T cells from PBMCs. The V gene is TRBV14, the J gene TRBJ2-7; D is uncertain. The clonotype comes from a human donor in good health. This CDR3 is CASSQGLLISEQYF. The CDR3 region has the DNA TGTGCCAGCAGCCAAGGTCTATTGATAAGCGAGCAGTACTTC.